This TCR beta chain was sequenced in a study of cytomegalovirus exposure and HLA in healthy donors. Study context: The 100 to 150 validation repertoires matched the roughly 650 first-cohort repertoires in platform, a later analysis reported.

Notes on this clone: No antigen is known for it.

Overall study findings and caveats: The majority of TCR sequences were rare, yet some public TCRs appeared in many donors.

The germline gives CDR1 SGDLS, CDR2 YYNGEE. V lost 3 bases to trimming and J lost 8 bases, with 9 bases between them. The CDR3 extends over 12 amino acids. The table came from immunoSEQ multiplex PCR; TCRdb's copy has only in-frame clones and leaves some out. The sample has around 140,000 clones, around 87% seen once. This receptor was identified in a man aged 18 to 30 in good health and CMV-seropositive. The rearrangement uses TRBV9 and TRBJ1-3; TRBD1 might be the D (5 bases). Sequencing was done on a sample of PBMCs. DNA for the CDR3: TGTGCCAGCAGCGGACCGGGGGACACCATATATTTT. Its protein is CASSGPGDTIYF.